The TCR beta chain described here comes from a study of CD8 T cells in ankylosing spondylitis. This clonotype was seen only a few times. Antigen: not known. Findings and caveats of the study: The clones that were linked to disease were reported to be significantly enriched in matched synovial fluid samples from ankylosing spondylitis patients. CD8+ disease-linked clones were present at relatively low frequencies in blood. Earlier work had already found some motif variants in reactive arthritis synovial fluid and blood.

The CDR3 loop spans 18 amino acids. Trimming removed 3 bases at V and 6 bases at J, with 23 bases between. CDR1 and CDR2 from the germline V gene are SGHAT and FQNNGV. TCRdb analysed the 5' RACE reads with MiXCR anew, one entry per CDR3 protein. The sample includes hundreds of thousands of distinct CDR3 sequences, 8.2% seen only once; the top ten take around 4.9%. Input material: blood, either unsorted or a sorted T cell fraction (not recorded which). The chain couples TRBV11-2 to TRBJ1-4; D unclear. The clonotype was recovered from a female donor with ankylosing spondylitis or in good health (not recorded which). CDR3 sequence reads: CASSLRSIRRLRDEKLFF. The CDR3 bases are TGTGCCAGCAGCTTGAGGTCTATCAGAAGGCTTAGGGATGAAAAACTGTTTTTT.